Below, 27 T cell receptor beta chains from the same sample are listed, as sequenced in a study of CD8+CD57+ T cells in acquired aplastic anemia. Only patients with CD8+CD57+ cell expansion on flow cytometry were chosen for sequencing. Using genomic DNA as the template, TCR beta VDJ and CDR3 profiling was carried out. TCRdb recomputed calls from the reads with MiXCR, one row per CDR3 protein. The data hold around 170,000 distinct CDR3 sequences, with roughly 45% observed a single time. Sequencing was carried out using sorted CD4+, CD8+, or CD8+CD57+ T cells (not recorded which) from PBMCs. These receptors all stem from a human donor with aplastic anemia.

This clonotype was found many times. The chain couples TRBV7-2 to TRBJ2-2, with D perhaps TRBD1 (6 bases). The CDR3 spans 14 residues. Looked up from germline, CDR1 is SGHTA and CDR2 is FQGNSA. V was shortened by 3 bases and J by 4 bases, with 9 bases between the two germline ends. This CDR3 is CASSFQGTTGELFF. The CDR3 bases are TGTGCCAGCAGCTTTCAGGGGACCACCGGGGAGCTGTTTTTT.

Note on this clonotype: This may be a read error: a much more frequent sequence differs by one nucleotide. This chain connects TRBV10-3 to TRBJ1-2; D possibly corresponds to TRBD1 (5 bases). There are 12 residues in the CDR3. Germline CDR1 and CDR2: ENHRY and SYGVKD. The chain's CDR3 is CASRGSNCGYTF. Written as DNA, the CDR3 is TGTGCGTCGAGGGGTTCTAACTGTGGCTACACCTTC.

This chain uses TRBV7-3 with TRBJ2-7; D remains unclear. This CDR3 region has 14 residues. Germline V CDR1 and CDR2: SGHTA, FQGTGA. V lost 1 base and J lost 2, with 9 bases in between. CDR3 sequence (DNA): TGTGCCAGCAGCTTAAGACTCGAGGCCTACGAGCAGTACGTC. This sequence encodes CASSLRLEAYEQYV.

The chain is built from TRBV2 and TRBJ2-7; D possibly corresponds to TRBD2 (7 bases). Germline V gene lookup returns CDR1 SNHLY and CDR2 FYNNEI. V was cut by 6 bases and J by 3 bases, with 24 bases left in between. This CDR3 comprises 17 residues. In DNA, the CDR3 is TGTGCCAGCAGCGTAGCTCCTCGCGGGGGCTCTCACTACGAGCAGTACTTC. Protein product: CASSVAPRGGSHYEQYF.

This clonotype was seen a handful of times. The rearrangement uses TRBV25-1 and TRBJ1-2; the D is unclear. Trimming removed 2 bases from V and 0 bases from J, with 10 bases in between. This CDR3 comprises 15 residues. Germline V gene lookup returns CDR1 MGHDK and CDR2 SYGVNS. The CDR3 DNA reads as TGTGCCAGCAGTGAAACGACGGAAGCTAACTATGGCTACACCTTC. Amino acids: CASSETTEANYGYTF.

Note on this clonotype: Its ends do not fully match the called genes, so a read error is possible. The chain combines TRBV24-1 with TRBJ1-1; 7 bases line up with TRBD1. In germline, CDR1 is KGHDR, CDR2 SFDVKD. The CDR3 is 14 residues long. The CDR3: CAASDPAGGGEAFF. In nucleotides, the CDR3 is TGTGCCGCCAGTGATCCTGCAGGGGGAGGTGAAGCTTTCTTT.

The V gene is TRBV2, the J gene TRBJ2-1; perhaps D is TRBD1 or TRBD2 (5 bases each). In germline, CDR1 is SNHLY, CDR2 FYNNEI. V was clipped by 3 bases and J by 10 bases, with 10 bases between them. The CDR3 is 12 residues long. The CDR3 DNA is TGTGCCAGCAGTGATTTACGGGGCGAGCAGTTCTTC. This sequence encodes CASSDLRGEQFF. Drawing the rest from reference TRBV2 and TRBJ2-1, the complete variable domain is EPEVTQTPSHQVTQMGQEVILRCVPISNHLYFYWYRQILGQKVEFLVSFYNNEISEKSEIFDDQFSVERPDGSNFTLKIRSTKLEDSAMYFCASSDLRGEQFFGPGTRLTVL.

In DNA form, the CDR3 reads TGTGCCAGCAGCCGGACTAGCGGCTACACCTTC. Translation gives CASSRTSGYTF. J is TRBJ1-2 and V is TRBV7-3; D unclear. The ends were cut back, 5 bases at V and 8 bases at J, with 9 bases in the middle. This CDR3 has 11 amino acids. Germline V gives CDR1 SGHTA, CDR2 FQGTGA.

CDR3 coding DNA: TGTGCCACCAGCAAAGGGGGACAGGGCGCAAGGAACTATGGCTACACCTTC. This encodes CATSKGGQGARNYGYTF. This sequence joins TRBV15 and TRBJ1-2; TRBD1 aligns across 9 bases. Trimming at V came to 4 bases and at J to 2 bases, leaving 11 bases not matched to a gene. This CDR3 contains 17 residues. Germline assignment: CDR1 LNHNV and CDR2 YYDKDF (reference sequence).

J is TRBJ1-4 and V is TRBV6-1; 10 nucleotides line up with TRBD1. The CDR3 has 13 amino acids. CDR1 is MNHNS, CDR2 SASEGT, per germline. The trim removed 8 bases at V and 9 bases at J, leaving 6 bases unmatched. CDR3 sequence (DNA): TGTGCCAGCGGGGACAGGGGAGGCAAAAAACTGTTTTTT. It encodes CASGDRGGKKLFF.

Note on this clonotype: This is likely a read error, given that the CDR3 carries no conserved phenylalanine or tryptophan at its end. This chain joins TRBV7-2 and TRBJ2-7; the D is unclear. Germline-derived CDR1 and CDR2 are SGHTA and FQGNSA. V was clipped by 6 bases and J by 3 bases, with 9 bases between them. The CDR3 runs 12 residues. CDR3 region: CASSLSSYEQYS. The CDR3 DNA reads TGTGCCAGCAGTTTAAGCAGCTACGAGCAGTACTCC.

The rearrangement uses TRBV11-2 and TRBJ2-2; 9 bases match TRBD1. The CDR3 contains 17 residues. The trim removed 5 bases at V and 4 bases at J, leaving 11 bases unmatched. CDR1 is SGHAT and CDR2 is FQNNGV in the germline V gene. CDR3 loop: CASSIIPGQGVTGELFF. CDR3 DNA: TGTGCCAGCAGCATCATTCCGGGACAGGGTGTCACCGGGGAGCTGTTTTTT. Supplemented by reference TRBV11-2 and TRBJ2-2, the full variable domain reads EAGVAQSPRYKIIEKRQSVAFWCNPISGHATLYWYQQILGQGPKLLIQFQNNGVVDDSQLPKDRFSAERLKGVDSTLKIQPAKLEDSAVYLCASSIIPGQGVTGELFFGEGSRLTVL.

Ten or more counts support this clonotype. This chain links TRBV24-1 with TRBJ2-3; D perhaps matches TRBD1 (5 bases). There are 15 residues in the CDR3. The V end lost 5 bases, the J end lost 8 bases, and 19 bases lay between the germline ends. Germline CDR1 and CDR2: KGHDR and SFDVKD. As DNA, the CDR3 is TGTGCCACCAGTGTTCCTGGGGCCCAGCACGGTACGCAGTATTTT. It is translated as CATSVPGAQHGTQYF.

This clonotype has at least ten counts. This rearrangement joins TRBV24-1 to TRBJ2-2; 9 nucleotides match TRBD1. Germline V CDR1 and CDR2: KGHDR, SFDVKD. V lost 4 bases, J lost 7 bases, and 9 bases stayed unmatched. This CDR3 contains 16 residues. As DNA, the CDR3 is TGTGCCACCAGTGACCCCGGGACAGGGCAAGGCGGGGAGCTGTTTTTT. Translation gives CATSDPGTGQGGELFF.

The chain recombines TRBV15 with TRBJ1-5; D is uncertain. The germline gives CDR1 LNHNV, CDR2 YYDKDF (reference sequence). V lost 0 bases, J lost 6 bases, and 6 bases lay in between. CDR3 length equals 13 residues. CDR3 protein: CATSRDRGQPQHF. The CDR3 bases are TGTGCCACCAGCAGAGATCGGGGTCAGCCCCAGCATTTT. Full variable domain (remainder filled in from reference TRBV15 and TRBJ1-5): DAMVIQNPRYQVTQFGKPVTLSCSQTLNHNVMYWYQQKSSQAPKLLFHYYDKDFNNEADTPDNFQSRRPNTSFCFLDIRSPGLGDTAMYLCATSRDRGQPQHFGDGTRLSIL.

In its sample, this clonotype was seen many times. The V gene is TRBV2, the J gene TRBJ2-1; perhaps TRBD2 as D (5 bases). Germline values: CDR1 SNHLY, CDR2 FYNNEI. The CDR3 spans 12 residues. Trimming pared 3 bases from V and 10 bases from J, leaving 10 bases between. CDR3 DNA: TGTGCCAGCAGTGATGGACCGGGGGAGCAGTTCTTC. This translates into CASSDGPGEQFF.

This rearrangement joins TRBV12-3 or TRBV12-4 to TRBJ2-5; no clear D gene. The CDR3 extends over 13 amino acids. V dropped 4 bases and J dropped 5 bases, with 11 bases sitting between them. The CDR3: CASSSHGTETQYF. The CDR3 DNA reads TGTGCCAGCAGTTCCCATGGAACGGAGACCCAGTACTTC.

This sequence joins TRBV5-5 and TRBJ2-5; perhaps TRBD2 as D (7 bases). The CDR3 consists of 14 residues. Per the germline V gene, CDR1 is SGHKS and CDR2 is YYEKEE (reference sequence). Trimming shortened V by 4 bases and J by 5 bases, and 15 bases separated the two germline ends. This CDR3 is CASSPPGGGETQYF. As DNA, the CDR3 is TGTGCCAGCAGCCCGCCGGGGGGCGGGGAGACCCAGTACTTC.

This clonotype has a single count. The chain combines TRBV29-1 with TRBJ1-1; D gene unclear. CDR3 length: 14 residues. V was pared by 2 bases and J by 1 base, with 11 bases between. Germline CDR1 and CDR2: SQVTM and ANQGSEA. The CDR3 reads CSVESGTSNTEAFF. The CDR3 nucleotides are TGCAGCGTTGAAAGTGGCACTTCGAACACTGAAGCTTTCTTT.

The chain couples TRBV24-1 to TRBJ2-7; tentatively, D is TRBD1 or TRBD2 (5 bases each). From germline, CDR1 is KGHDR and CDR2 SFDVKD. CDR3 length: 14 amino acids. V gave up 9 bases and J gave up 2 bases, with 16 bases separating them. The CDR3 sequence is CATSTGTAAYEQYF. In DNA form, the CDR3 reads TGTGCCACCTCAACCGGGACCGCAGCCTACGAGCAGTACTTC.

This chain uses TRBV20-1 with TRBJ1-1, with a tentative D call TRBD1 (6 bases). Trimming left V 0 bases short and J 1 base short, with 15 bases between. The length of the CDR3 is 16 residues. CDR1 and CDR2 (germline): DFQATT, SNEGSKA (reference sequence). The CDR3 sequence: CSAREPGGLKNTEAFF. In nucleotides, the CDR3 is TGCAGTGCTAGAGAGCCGGGGGGGCTTAAGAACACTGAAGCTTTCTTT.

In the case of this clonotype: This CDR3 is missing its conserved last phenylalanine or tryptophan, likely due to a read error. The V call is TRBV19, the J call TRBJ2-1; 7 bases agree with TRBD2. Germline CDR1 and CDR2: LNHDA and SQIVND (reference sequence). The CDR3 spans 13 residues. The trim removed 6 bases at V and 6 bases at J, leaving 5 bases unmatched. The CDR3 nucleotides read TGTGCCAGTAGCGGCGGGAGAACCAATGAGCAGTTCTCC. Its translation: CASSGGRTNEQFS.

The J gene is TRBJ2-6, the V gene TRBV25-1; 7 bases align to TRBD1. CDR3 length equals 18 residues. Unmatched junction bases numbered 9, after V lost 4 bases and J lost 0 bases. Looked up from germline, CDR1 is MGHDK and CDR2 is SYGVNS. CDR3 bases: TGTGCCAGCAGTGCCAGGACAGGCACCAACTCTGGGGCCAACGTCCTGACTTTC. Protein sequence: CASSARTGTNSGANVLTF.

As concerns this clonotype: Relative to the germline gene, one junction end is altered; a read error may explain this. The chain uses TRBV15 and TRBJ2-6; the D gene could be TRBD1 or TRBD2 (7 bases each). Germline CDR1 reads LNHNV; CDR2 reads YYDKDF (reference sequence). CDR3 length: 15 residues. The CDR3 sequence is CATSRGPRGGNVLTF. CDR3 sequence (DNA): TGTGCCACCAGCAGAGGACCCAGGGGGGGCAACGTCCTGACTTTC. The full variable domain, rest sourced from reference TRBV15 and TRBJ2-6, is DAMVIQNPRYQVTQFGKPVTLSCSQTLNHNVMYWYQQKSSQAPKLLFHYYDKDFNNEADTPDNFQSRRPNTSFCFLDIRSPGLGDTAMYLCATSRGPRGGNVLTFGAGSRLTVL.

In this sample, this clonotype turned up many times. V and J are TRBV10-3 and TRBJ1-5; D uncertain. The CDR3 has 13 residues. Germline values: CDR1 ENHRY, CDR2 SYGVKD. Trimming cost V 2 bases and J 4 bases, with 6 bases left between them. DNA of the CDR3: TGTGCCATCAGTGAGCCCGGAAATCAGCCCCAGCATTTT. It yields the protein CAISEPGNQPQHF.

The sample holds many counts of this clonotype. This chain uses TRBV7-9 with TRBJ2-5, with D perhaps matching TRBD1 (6 bases). Germline values: CDR1 SEHNR, CDR2 FQNEAQ (reference sequence). Trimming left V 5 bases short and J 6 bases short, with 13 bases between. This CDR3 comprises 13 residues. This chain's CDR3 is CASSPRGPQTQYF. The CDR3 DNA follows: TGTGCCAGCAGCCCCAGGGGCCCCCAGACCCAGTACTTC.

As to this clonotype: An end of the junction differs from the germline gene, which may be a read error. In DNA form, the CDR3 reads TGCAGTGCTAGGTTAAGCACTGAAGCTCTCTTT. Its translation: CSARLSTEALF. The rearrangement links TRBV20-1 to TRBJ1-1; no clear D gene. The CDR3 spans 11 residues. Per the germline V gene, CDR1 is DFQATT and CDR2 is SNEGSKA (reference sequence).